This T cell receptor beta chain was sequenced during a study of blood T cell repertoires in COVID-19. Study details: Both acute and convalescent COVID-19 samples were obtained from the United States, Italy and Spain. T cells, B-cell-depleted T cells, or PBMCs supplied cDNA or gDNA.

Authors' data handling: Estimation of nucleated cell counts relied on the amplification of reference gene primers. The assay was immunoSEQ multiplex PCR, and TCRdb's table has in-frame clones only and misses some. The V and J calls and clone size come from that table; D and trimming were worked out from the DNA. The data show around 69,000 clones, roughly 85% seen once. Germline lookup yields CDR1 SEHNR and CDR2 FQNEAQ (reference sequence). V was pared by 2 bases and J by 4 bases, with 11 bases between. The CDR3 consists of 14 residues. The sequence was collected from a woman aged 55-75 years with acute or convalescent COVID-19. The source material was peripheral blood. This chain connects TRBV7-9 to TRBJ1-1, with D possibly being TRBD1 (6 bases). CDR3 bases: TGTGCCAGCAGCTTATCCACAGGGTTCACTGAAGCTTTCTTT. Translated: CASSLSTGFTEAFF.